This T cell receptor beta chain was identified in a study of metastatic and nonmetastatic thyroid tumors. The CDR3 spans 15 residues. V lost 1 base and J lost 5; bases outside the gene matches: 6. From germline, CDR1 is MNHNS and CDR2 SASEGT. Points from the study as a whole: Reported TCR beta diversity, measured in blood and tumor, was significantly higher for malignant thyroid tumors than for benign nodules.

Patients were all untreated before their thyroid surgery. This clone was recorded at least ten times. Its target is unknown. In the original processing: Building a distant-metastasis classifier for papillary thyroid cancer drew on CDR3 differences across clinicopathological groups. TCRdb reprocessed the PCR reads via MiXCR. Clone size and V and J calls follow TCRdb, not the original study. The data contain around 30,000 clones, around 17% of them seen just once; the ten biggest clones take up roughly 4.2%. The specimen sequenced was blood. The chain links TRBV6-1 to TRBJ1-2, with TRBD1 identical over 8 bases. This receptor was identified in a female donor with papillary thyroid cancer or a benign thyroid nodule (not recorded which). Some clones in this sample may be carry-over from other donors' samples. The CDR3 DNA reads as TGTGCCAGCAGTGAAGGACAGGGGATTGCTTATGGCTACACCTTC. Translation gives CASSEGQGIAYGYTF.